These 6 T cell receptor beta chains originate from one sample sequenced in a study of blood T cell repertoires in COVID-19. Profiled with immunoSEQ multiplex PCR; TCRdb holds only in-frame clones, not every one. The top ten hold around 8.8% of the sample, which has a few hundred thousand clones, more than 80% seen once. Sequencing used PBMCs or T cells enriched from blood (not recorded which). These TCRs come from a man aged 40-50 years who had recovered from COVID-19.

This chain connects TRBV4-2 to TRBJ2-5; the D gene is possibly TRBD2 (6 bases). Per germline, CDR1 LGHNA and CDR2 YNFKEQ. CDR3 length: 20 amino acids. V lost 1 base to trimming and J lost 5 bases, with 29 bases between them. This chain's CDR3 is CASSQGQALRAGSGGETQYF. The CDR3 region has the DNA TGTGCCAGCAGCCAAGGGCAGGCCCTTAGGGCGGGGAGCGGAGGGGAGACCCAGTACTTC.

The V gene is TRBV2, the J gene TRBJ2-7, with a weak D call TRBD2 (5 bases). This CDR3 is built from 15 residues. Trimming shortened V by 7 bases and J by 4 bases, and 20 bases separated the two germline ends. Per germline, CDR1 SNHLY and CDR2 FYNNEI. The CDR3 nucleotides are TGTGCCAGCAAGGAGGCCGATTTGGGCGTATACGAGCAGTACTTC. Protein sequence: CASKEADLGVYEQYF.

This chain connects TRBV9 to TRBJ2-7; 9 positions match TRBD2. CDR3 size: 14 residues. Germline trimming cut 5 bases from V and 2 bases from J; bases unmatched to any gene: 5. Germline V gives CDR1 SGDLS, CDR2 YYNGEE. CDR3 DNA sequence: TGTGCCAGCAGTCCGACTAGCGGTGCCTACGAGCAGTACTTC. Translation gives CASSPTSGAYEQYF.

V usage is TRBV2 and J usage is TRBJ1-4, with 8 nucleotides matching TRBD1. The V gene end was trimmed by 3 bases and the J gene end by 4 bases; junction bases not matched to a gene: 4. Germline CDR1 and CDR2: SNHLY and FYNNEI. CDR3 length: 15 amino acids. The CDR3 region is CASSDVQGVNEKLFF. The CDR3 DNA reads as TGTGCCAGCAGTGATGTACAGGGGGTTAATGAAAAACTGTTTTTT.

This clone has at least ten counts. V usage is TRBV30 and J usage is TRBJ2-3; a weak D match, TRBD2 (6 bases). CDR3 size: 14 residues. CDR1 is GTSNPN and CDR2 is SVGIG in the germline V gene (reference sequence). With 0 bases removed from V and 3 bases from J, the gap between germline ends came to 10 bases. The CDR3 nucleotides read TGTGCCTGGAGTGTATCCGGGAGTACAGATACGCAGTATTTT. This sequence encodes CAWSVSGSTDTQYF. Full variable domain (outside the CDR3, taken from reference TRBV30 and TRBJ2-3): SQTIHQWPATLVQPVGSPLSLECTVEGTSNPNLYWYRQAAGRGLQLLFYSVGIGQISSEVPQNLSASRPQDRQFILSSKKLLLSDSGFYLCAWSVSGSTDTQYFGPGTRLTVL.

The genes are TRBV6-5 and TRBJ1-6, with D maybe TRBD1 (6 bases). V dropped 0 bases and J dropped 9 bases, with 12 bases sitting between them. CDR3 length: 15 amino acids. Germline CDR1 MNHEY, CDR2 SVGAGI. CDR3 nucleotides: TGTGCCAGCAGTTACTCGACAGGTCGGGGTTCACCCCTCCACTTT. Amino acid sequence: CASSYSTGRGSPLHF.